This T cell receptor (beta chain) derives from a study of T cell repertoires in cytomegalovirus infection. At the level of the study: An indication of both CMV infection and matching HLA type came from public TCR beta signatures. Study-wide points: Based on cumulative public TCR beta family frequency, carriers of CMV plus the relevant HLA were identified.

The germline V gene encodes CDR1 SGHTA and CDR2 FQGNSA. Germline trimming cut 5 bases from V and 6 bases from J; bases unmatched to any gene: 16. The CDR3 covers 17 residues. TCRdb fed the reads into MiXCR, producing one record per CDR3 protein. The sample consists of more than 250,000 distinct CDR3 sequences, around 25% of them appearing once. This clonotype was picked up a small number of times. As yet, its antigen is unknown. The sequence was obtained from a human donor in good health (CMV status not recorded). Some clones in this sample may be carry-over from other donors' samples. This sample comprised cultured PBMCs, obtained from culture after CMV antigen stimulation. The chain carries TRBV7-2 and TRBJ2-1, with TRBD2 matching over 7 bases. The CDR3 DNA reads as TGTGCCAGCAGCACGAGAATGGCGGGAGTATTGTTCAATGAGCAGTTCTTC. Residues: CASSTRMAGVLFNEQFF.